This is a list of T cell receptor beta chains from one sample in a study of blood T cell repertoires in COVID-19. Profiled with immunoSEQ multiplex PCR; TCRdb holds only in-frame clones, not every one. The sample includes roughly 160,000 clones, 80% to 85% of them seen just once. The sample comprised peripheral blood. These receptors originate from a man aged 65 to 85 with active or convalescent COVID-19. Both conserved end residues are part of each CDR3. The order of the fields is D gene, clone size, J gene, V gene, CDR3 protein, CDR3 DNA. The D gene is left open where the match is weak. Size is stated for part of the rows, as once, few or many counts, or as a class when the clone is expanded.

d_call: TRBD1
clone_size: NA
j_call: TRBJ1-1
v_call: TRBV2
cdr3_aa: CASSVEGAGTEAFF
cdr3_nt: TGTGCCAGCAGTGTCGAGGGGGCGGGGACTGAAGCTTTCTTT

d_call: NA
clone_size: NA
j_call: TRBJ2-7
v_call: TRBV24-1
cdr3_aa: CATSDPGTSNEQYF
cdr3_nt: TGTGCCACCAGTGATCCCGGGACTTCAAACGAGCAGTACTTC

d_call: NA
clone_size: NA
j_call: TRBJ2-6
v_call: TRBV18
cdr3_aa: CASSPPSLSGANVLTF
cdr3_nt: TGTGCCAGCTCACCACCGAGTCTCTCTGGGGCCAACGTCCTGACTTTC

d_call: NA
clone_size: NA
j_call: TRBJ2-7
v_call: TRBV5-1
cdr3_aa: CASSLGYRVNEQYF
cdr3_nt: TGCGCCAGCAGCTTGGGCTACAGGGTCAACGAGCAGTACTTC

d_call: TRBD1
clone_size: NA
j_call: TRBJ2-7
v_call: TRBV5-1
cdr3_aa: CASSGDRALTYEQYF
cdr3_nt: TGCGCCAGCTCGGGGGACAGGGCCCTGACCTACGAGCAGTACTTC

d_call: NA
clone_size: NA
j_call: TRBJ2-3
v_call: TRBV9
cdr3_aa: CASSVGSGISTDTQYF
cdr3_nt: TGTGCCAGCAGCGTAGGATCAGGGATTAGCACAGATACGCAGTATTTT

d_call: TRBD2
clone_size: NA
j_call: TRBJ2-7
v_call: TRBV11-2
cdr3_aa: CASSTSGGIYEQYF
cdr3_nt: TGTGCCAGCAGCACCAGCGGGGGAATCTACGAGCAGTACTTC

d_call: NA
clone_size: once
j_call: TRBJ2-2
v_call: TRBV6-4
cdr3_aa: CASSVQGTGELFF
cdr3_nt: TGTGCCAGCAGTGTTCAGGGCACCGGGGAGCTGTTTTTT

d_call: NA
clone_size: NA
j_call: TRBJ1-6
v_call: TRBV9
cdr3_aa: CASSNQESQSSSPLHF
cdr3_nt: TGTGCCAGCAGCAACCAGGAAAGCCAGAGCTCTTCACCCCTCCACTTT

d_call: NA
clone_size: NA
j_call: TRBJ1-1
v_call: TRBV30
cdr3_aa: CAWSPGGPTEAFF
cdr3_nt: TGTGCCTGGAGCCCGGGGGGGCCCACTGAAGCTTTCTTT

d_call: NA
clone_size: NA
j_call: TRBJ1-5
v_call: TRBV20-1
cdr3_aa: CSASRGSSNQPQHF
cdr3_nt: TGCAGTGCTAGTCGGGGGTCTAGCAATCAGCCCCAGCATTTT

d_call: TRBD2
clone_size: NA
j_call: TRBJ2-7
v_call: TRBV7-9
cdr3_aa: CASSSPLARDRGGYEQYF
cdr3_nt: TGTGCCAGCAGCTCCCCTCTGGCCCGGGACCGCGGGGGTTACGAGCAGTACTTC

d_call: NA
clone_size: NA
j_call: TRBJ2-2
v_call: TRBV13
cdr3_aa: CASSEHERTGELFF
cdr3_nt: TGTGCCAGCAGCGAACACGAGAGGACCGGGGAGCTGTTTTTT

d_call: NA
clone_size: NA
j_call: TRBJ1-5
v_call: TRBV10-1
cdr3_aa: CASSTGINQPQHF
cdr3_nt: TGCGCCAGCAGCACAGGGATAAATCAGCCCCAGCATTTT

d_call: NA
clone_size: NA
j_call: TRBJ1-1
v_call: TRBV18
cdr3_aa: CASSPGERNTEAFF
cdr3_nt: TGTGCCAGCTCACCCGGAGAGAGGAACACTGAAGCTTTCTTT

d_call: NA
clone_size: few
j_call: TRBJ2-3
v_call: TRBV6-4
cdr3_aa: CASSAQGGTDTQYF
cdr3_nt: TGTGCCAGCAGCGCACAGGGGGGGACAGATACGCAGTATTTT

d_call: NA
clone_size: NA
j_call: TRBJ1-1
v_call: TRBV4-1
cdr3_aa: CASSQGGGGYTEAFF
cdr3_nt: TGCGCCAGCAGCCAAGGGGGCGGGGGGTACACTGAAGCTTTCTTT

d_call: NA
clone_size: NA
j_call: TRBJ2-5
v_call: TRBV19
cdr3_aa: CASSIRTEETQYF
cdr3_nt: TGTGCCAGTAGTATACGGACAGAAGAGACCCAGTACTTC

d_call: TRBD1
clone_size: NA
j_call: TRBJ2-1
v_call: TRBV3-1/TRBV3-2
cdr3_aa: CASSPGTAIVFF
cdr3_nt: TGTGCCAGCAGCCCCGGGACAGCAATCGTGTTCTTC

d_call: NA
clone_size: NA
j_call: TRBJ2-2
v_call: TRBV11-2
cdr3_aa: CASSRGIDTGELFF
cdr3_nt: TGTGCCAGCAGCCGGGGGATCGACACCGGGGAGCTGTTTTTT

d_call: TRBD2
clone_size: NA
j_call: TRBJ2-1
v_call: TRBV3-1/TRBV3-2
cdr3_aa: CASSQGTSGTLGKFF
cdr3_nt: TGTGCCAGCAGCCAAGGGACTAGCGGGACGCTGGGGAAGTTCTTC

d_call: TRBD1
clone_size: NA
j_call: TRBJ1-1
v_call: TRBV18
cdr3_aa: CASSFATGGETEAFF
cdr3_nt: TGTGCCAGCTCATTTGCGACAGGGGGCGAAACTGAAGCTTTCTTT

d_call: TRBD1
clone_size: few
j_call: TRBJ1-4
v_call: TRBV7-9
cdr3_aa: CASSHKDRAVEKLFF
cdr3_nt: TGTGCCAGCAGCCATAAGGACAGGGCGGTGGAAAAACTGTTTTTT

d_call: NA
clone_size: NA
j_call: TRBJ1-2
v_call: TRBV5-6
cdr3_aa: CASSFISSNYGYTF
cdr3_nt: TGTGCCAGCAGCTTTATATCGTCTAACTATGGCTACACCTTC

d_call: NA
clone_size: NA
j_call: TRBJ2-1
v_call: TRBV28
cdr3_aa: CASSPPRGPSYNEQFF
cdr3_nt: TGTGCCAGCAGTCCCCCGCGGGGTCCCTCCTACAATGAGCAGTTCTTC

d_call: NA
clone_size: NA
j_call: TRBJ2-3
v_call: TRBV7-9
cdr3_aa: CASSSGARQGTDTQYF
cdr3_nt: TGTGCCAGCAGCTCAGGGGCCCGACAGGGCACAGATACGCAGTATTTT

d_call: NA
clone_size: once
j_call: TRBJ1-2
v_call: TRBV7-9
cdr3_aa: CASSPQGYGYTF
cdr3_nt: TGTGCCAGCAGCCCGCAGGGGTATGGCTACACCTTC

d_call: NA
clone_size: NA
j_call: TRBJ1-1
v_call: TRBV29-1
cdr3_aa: CSVTTGGTEAFF
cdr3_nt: TGCAGCGTAACGACCGGGGGGACTGAAGCTTTCTTT

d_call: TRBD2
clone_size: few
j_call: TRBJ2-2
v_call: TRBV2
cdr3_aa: CASTGTSGGARTGELFF
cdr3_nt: TGTGCCAGCACCGGGACTAGCGGGGGGGCACGGACCGGGGAGCTGTTTTTT

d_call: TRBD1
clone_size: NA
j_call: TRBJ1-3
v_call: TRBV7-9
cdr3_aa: CAGRQGSTGNTIYF
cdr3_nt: TGTGCCGGGCGACAGGGAAGTACTGGAAACACCATATATTTT

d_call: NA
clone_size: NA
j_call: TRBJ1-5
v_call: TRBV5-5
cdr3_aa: CASSWGRGPPEPQHF
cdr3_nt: TGTGCCAGCAGCTGGGGCAGGGGACCCCCAGAGCCCCAGCATTTT

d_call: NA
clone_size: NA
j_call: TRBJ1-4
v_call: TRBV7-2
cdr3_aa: CASSLGTANEKLFF
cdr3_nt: TGTGCCAGCAGCTTAGGGACAGCTAATGAAAAACTGTTTTTT

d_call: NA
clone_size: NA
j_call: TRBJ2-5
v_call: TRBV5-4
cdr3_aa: CASSSEGETQYF
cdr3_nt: TGTGCCAGCAGCTCGGAGGGGGAGACCCAGTACTTC

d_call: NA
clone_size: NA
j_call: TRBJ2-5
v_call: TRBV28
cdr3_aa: CASSFGGGETQYF
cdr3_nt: TGTGCCAGCAGTTTCGGGGGTGGGGAGACCCAGTACTTC

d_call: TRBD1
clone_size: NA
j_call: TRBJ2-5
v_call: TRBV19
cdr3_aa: CASSPRTGGETQYF
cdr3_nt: TGTGCCAGTAGTCCCCGGACAGGGGGGGAGACCCAGTACTTC

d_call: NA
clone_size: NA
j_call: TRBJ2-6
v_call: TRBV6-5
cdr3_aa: CASSPRPSGANVLTF
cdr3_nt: TGTGCCAGCAGTCCGCGCCCCTCTGGGGCCAACGTCCTGACTTTC

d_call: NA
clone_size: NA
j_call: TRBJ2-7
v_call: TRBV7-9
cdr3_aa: CASSLGGAGYEQYF
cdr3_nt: TGTGCCAGCAGCTTAGGCGGGGCTGGATACGAGCAGTACTTC

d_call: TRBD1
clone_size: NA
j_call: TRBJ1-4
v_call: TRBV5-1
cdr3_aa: CASSPTGTGGDYNEKLFF
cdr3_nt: TGCGCCAGCAGCCCAACCGGGACAGGGGGTGACTATAATGAAAAACTGTTTTTT

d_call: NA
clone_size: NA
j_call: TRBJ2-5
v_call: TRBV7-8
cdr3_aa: CASNRGQSQETQYF
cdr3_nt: TGTGCCAGCAATCGTGGACAGAGCCAAGAGACCCAGTACTTC

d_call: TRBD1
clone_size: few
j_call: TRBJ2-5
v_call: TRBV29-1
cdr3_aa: CSVESGQARTATQYF
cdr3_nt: TGCAGCGTTGAATCAGGACAGGCCCGAACCGCGACCCAGTACTTC

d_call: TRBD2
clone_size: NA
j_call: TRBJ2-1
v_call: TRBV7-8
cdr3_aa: CASSLLAVAGALSSYNEQFF
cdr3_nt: TGTGCCAGCAGTCTCTTGGCGGTAGCGGGGGCCTTGAGCTCCTACAATGAGCAGTTCTTC

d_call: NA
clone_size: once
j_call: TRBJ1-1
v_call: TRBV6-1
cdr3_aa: CASSDRQGNTEAFF
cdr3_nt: TGTGCCAGCAGTGACCGCCAGGGGAACACTGAAGCTTTCTTT